This record looks at one TCR beta chain sequence and its context. The data are from a study of blood T cell repertoires in COVID-19. Per the authors' pipeline: Quantification of nucleated cells was approximated via reference gene primer amplification. Libraries were prepared by immunoSEQ multiplex PCR; TCRdb keeps only in-frame clonotypes and omits some of them. V and J calls plus clone size are reproduced from that table; the DNA served to infer D and trimming. Among more than 110,000 clones listed, approximately 80% were seen once. The CDR3 loop spans 16 amino acids. Germline CDR1 reads LNHNV; CDR2 reads YYDKDF (reference sequence). V lost 0 bases, J lost 5 bases, and 13 bases lay in between.

This clonotype originated in a woman aged 80 or over in a cohort sampled during active or convalescent COVID-19. The sample was peripheral blood. The V call is TRBV15, the J call TRBJ1-4; D is ambiguous. The DNA of the CDR3 is TGTGCCACCAGCAGAGAATCTTGGGAGCTCAATGAAAAACTGTTTTTT. Translating gives CATSRESWELNEKLFF.